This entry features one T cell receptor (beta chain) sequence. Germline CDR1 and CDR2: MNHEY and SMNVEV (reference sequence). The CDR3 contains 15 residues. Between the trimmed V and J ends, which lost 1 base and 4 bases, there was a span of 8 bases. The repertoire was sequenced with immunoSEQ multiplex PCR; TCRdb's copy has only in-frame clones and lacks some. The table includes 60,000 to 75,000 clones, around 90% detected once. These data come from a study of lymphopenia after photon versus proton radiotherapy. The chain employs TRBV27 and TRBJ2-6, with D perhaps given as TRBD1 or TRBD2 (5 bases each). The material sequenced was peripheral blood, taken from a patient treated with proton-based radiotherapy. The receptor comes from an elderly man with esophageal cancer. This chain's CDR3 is CASSLWGSGANVLTF. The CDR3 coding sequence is TGTGCCAGCAGTTTATGGGGGTCCGGGGCCAACGTCCTGACTTTC.